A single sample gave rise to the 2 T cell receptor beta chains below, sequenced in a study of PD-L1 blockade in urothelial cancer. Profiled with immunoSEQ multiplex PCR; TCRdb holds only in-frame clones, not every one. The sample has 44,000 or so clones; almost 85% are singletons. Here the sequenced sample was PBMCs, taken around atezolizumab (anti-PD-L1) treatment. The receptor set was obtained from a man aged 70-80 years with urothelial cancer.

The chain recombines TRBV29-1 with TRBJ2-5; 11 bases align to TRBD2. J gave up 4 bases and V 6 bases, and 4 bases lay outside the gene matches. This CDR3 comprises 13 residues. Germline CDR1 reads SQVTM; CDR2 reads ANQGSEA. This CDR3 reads CSVLTSGTETQYF. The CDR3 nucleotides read TGCAGCGTCCTGACTAGCGGGACAGAGACCCAGTACTTC.

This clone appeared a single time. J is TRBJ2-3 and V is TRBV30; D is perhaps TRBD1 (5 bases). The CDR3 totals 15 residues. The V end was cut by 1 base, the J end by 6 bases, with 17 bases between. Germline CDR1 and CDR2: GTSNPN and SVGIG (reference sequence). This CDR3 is CAWSEGSGARDTQYF. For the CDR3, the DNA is TGTGCCTGGAGTGAGGGAAGTGGGGCCCGGGATACGCAGTATTTT. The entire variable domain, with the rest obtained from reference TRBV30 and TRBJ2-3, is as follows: SQTIHQWPATLVQPVGSPLSLECTVEGTSNPNLYWYRQAAGRGLQLLFYSVGIGQISSEVPQNLSASRPQDRQFILSSKKLLLSDSGFYLCAWSEGSGARDTQYFGPGTRLTVL.